This paragraph covers one T cell receptor (beta chain) sequence. Its antigen remains unidentified. One base away there is no much larger clone; base qualities are not given. The data were obtained in a study of the immune and genomic landscape of osteosarcoma (TCRdb year 2020). With regard to the full study: The overall cohort was composed of about 50 pediatric and adult patients with high-grade osteosarcoma, and a median age at diagnosis of about 29 years (range 5-81) was recorded. The cohort was enriched for poor-risk disease, as unfavorable pathologic response to standard therapy was shown in roughly 78% of the cohort and around two thirds of the cohort were deceased. In the overall cohort, around 60% of patients were male, and approximately 80% had localized disease at diagnosis. To define immunogenic potential, the study profiled osteosarcoma specimens using whole genome, RNA and T-cell receptor sequencing, along with immunohistochemistry and reverse phase protein arrays. To characterize the osteosarcoma immunogenomic landscape, the TCR sequencing results were combined with transcriptome, protein array and immunostaining data. The study aimed to explain the limited clinical activity of immune checkpoint inhibitors in osteosarcoma. A couple of samples from the same tumor site were contributed by each of three patients. Overall results and qualifications from the work: TCR productive clonality was higher in the immune-hot C3 cluster than the cold C1 cluster but still low overall. Clonality benchmarks were derived from external normal skin and healthy peripheral blood data rather than from matched normal tissue. No statistical method determined sample size because osteosarcoma is rare and all possible samples were collected. In five cases, the repertoire was dominated by a single hyperexpanded clone, and fewer than 100 T-cell clonotypes were detected in all five cases. Productive TCR clonality was low overall, averaging around 0.082 with a maximum of roughly 0.3, suggesting limited T-cell clonal expansion. Alongside the frozen tumor specimens, matched blood was collected from only a couple of patients.

A distance of 12 bases separates the germline ends of V and J, which lose 4 bases and 4 bases respectively. CDR1 is given as SGHVS and CDR2 as FQNEAQ, both from the germline V gene. From its cysteine to its phenylalanine, the CDR3 spans 14 amino acids. The retained sequence is limited to the CDR3, 42 bases, with the frame set at the first base. The tumors sampled were post-treatment primary, local recurrence and metastasis specimens taken from patients with a poor prognosis. TCR beta chain CDR3 regions were immunosequenced with the ImmunoSEQ Assay (Adaptive Biotechnologies). The authors' pipeline ran thus. TCRB rearrangements, read counts, read proportions and gene usage were exported through the ImmunoSEQ Analyzer platform. T-cell clonality was calculated on productive rearrangements as 1 minus Pielou's evenness. In the clonal space homeostasis analysis, clonotypes were binned as rare, small, medium, large or hyperexpanded (0.01 to 1 of the repertoire). TCR productive clonality was compared across immune clusters C1, C2 and C3 using the Wilcoxon rank sum test. TCRdb took over this immuneACCESS table, retaining in-frame rearrangements with V and J assigned. Such tables are incomplete; in checked studies, under half of the missing clones stem from an unresolved V gene, and the remainder is unexplained. For V, J and clone size, that table is used; D and trimming come from the DNA. The sample records about 2,300 clones, roughly 78% of which are singletons. The top ten clonotypes cover approximately 13% of the sample.

The specimen sequenced was osteosarcoma tumor tissue from the lung. The chain is made from TRBV7-8 and TRBJ2-3, with TRBD2 perhaps the D gene, on 5 matching bases. This TCR came from a human donor with osteosarcoma. The nucleotide sequence is given as TGTGCCAGCAGCTCCCGAGAGGGCTCAGATACGCAGTATTTT. The encoded protein is CASSSREGSDTQYF.